These 17 T cell receptor beta chains originate from one sample sequenced in a study of spatial heterogeneity in lung cancer (dated 2019 in TCRdb). For these receptors, no antigen is known. Broad study findings and their caveats: The tumor nonsynonymous mutation count correlated with the number of expanded intratumoral alpha and beta TCRs.

The label giving this sample's time point can be read as: sample taken at primary tumor resection. Library creation used 5' RACE. TCRdb shows the sequencer as NextSeq 500. TCRdb's own reprocessing of the public reads used fastp at Q25 and MiXCR and kept productive beta chains. Entries are consolidated by CDR3 protein sequence, retaining the most common genes and DNA. This sample lists roughly 28,000 distinct CDR3 sequences; 7.1% were detected once. Approximately 23% of the sample lies in the top ten. The material sequenced was lung tumor tissue, taken at surgery. These receptor sequences come from a male donor with early-stage non-small cell lung cancer.

This clonotype was seen a few times. The rearrangement links TRBV20-1 to TRBJ1-2, with D perhaps TRBD1 (6 bases). This CDR3 spans 13 amino acids. V gave up 6 bases and J gave up 2 bases, with 13 bases separating them. From germline, CDR1 is DFQATT and CDR2 SNEGSKA (reference sequence). The CDR3 coding sequence is TGCAGTGCCGGGCGGGGGCACAACTATGGCTACACCTTC. Translated, it gives CSAGRGHNYGYTF.

This clonotype has at least ten counts. This rearrangement joins TRBV27 to TRBJ1-2; D unclear. Looked up from germline, CDR1 is MNHEY and CDR2 is SMNVEV (reference sequence). CDR3 size: 15 residues. The V end lost 0 bases, the J end lost 0 bases, and 8 bases lay between the germline ends. As DNA, the CDR3 is TGTGCCAGCAGTTTATCGGAGACATCTAACTATGGCTACACCTTC. It translates to CASSLSETSNYGYTF.

This clonotype was counted between two and nine times. The chain couples TRBV10-3 to TRBJ2-3, with D possibly being TRBD1 or TRBD2 (5 bases each). Looked up from germline, CDR1 is ENHRY and CDR2 is SYGVKD. Trimming took 0 bases from V and 5 from J, leaving 6 bases between them. The length of the CDR3 is 13 residues. CDR3: CAISESGEDTQYF. The CDR3, as DNA: TGTGCCATCAGTGAGTCGGGGGAAGATACGCAGTATTTT.

The chain recombines TRBV6-5 with TRBJ1-5; no clear D gene. The CDR3 runs 15 residues. V lost 0 bases, J lost 0 bases, and 6 bases lay in between. The germline CDR1 and CDR2 sequences are MNHEY and SVGAGI. The chain's CDR3 is CASSYSSYSNQPQHF. Written as DNA, the CDR3 is TGTGCCAGCAGTTACTCCAGCTATAGCAATCAGCCCCAGCATTTT.

This clonotype appeared many times. V is TRBV12-3 or TRBV12-4 and J is TRBJ2-4; the D is unclear. The CDR3 sequence is 15 residues long. Between the trimmed V and J ends, which lost 2 bases and 0 bases, there was a span of 8 bases. The CDR3 reads CASSLMRLAKNIQYF. CDR3 in DNA: TGTGCCAGCAGTTTAATGCGGTTAGCCAAAAACATTCAGTACTTC.

This clonotype was recorded at least ten times. The V call is TRBV7-2, the J call TRBJ1-3; the D is unclear. The germline V and J ends were trimmed by 5 bases and 4 bases, with 15 bases remaining between them. Germline V gene data show CDR1 as SGHTA and CDR2 as FQGNSA. There are 15 residues in the CDR3. The CDR3 protein is CASSPNFGSGNTIYF. CDR3 nucleotide sequence: TGTGCCAGCAGCCCCAATTTCGGATCAGGAAACACCATATATTTT.

This clonotype was picked up many times. The genes are TRBV20-1 and TRBJ2-3; maybe TRBD1 (6 bases). The CDR3 spans 14 residues. Germline lookup yields CDR1 DFQATT and CDR2 SNEGSKA (reference sequence). The V and J ends lost 0 bases and 3 bases respectively, with 10 bases between them. The CDR3 spells CSARDIGGTDTQYF. CDR3 coding DNA: TGCAGTGCTAGAGATATAGGGGGAACAGATACGCAGTATTTT.

A remark on this clonotype: A much larger clonotype is one base distant, so this may be a read error. This chain links TRBV6-6 with TRBJ2-7; D gene unclear. The germline gives CDR1 MNHNY, CDR2 SVGAGI (reference sequence). This CDR3 is built from 17 residues. The CDR3 DNA reads TGTGCCAGCAGTTACTCGATATCACGCCGAAGGGCCTACGGGCAGTACTTC. Protein: CASSYSISRRRAYGQYF.

This clonotype has just a few counts. The gene calls are TRBV29-1 and TRBJ2-5; D is undetermined. The germline gives CDR1 SQVTM, CDR2 ANQGSEA. CDR3 length: 14 amino acids. V was shortened by 2 bases and J by 1 base, with 11 bases between the two germline ends. The CDR3: CSVEIGRIQETQYF. CDR3 DNA: TGCAGCGTTGAAATCGGACGGATCCAAGAGACCCAGTACTTC.

This clonotype was detected a few times. The rearrangement uses TRBV5-1 and TRBJ1-1; D unclear. Germline V lookup: CDR1 SGHRS, CDR2 YFSETQ. The CDR3 totals 14 residues. With 1 base removed from V and 1 base from J, the gap between germline ends came to 8 bases. Here the CDR3 reads CASSLRTGNTEAFF. CDR3 nucleotides: TGCGCCAGCAGCTTGAGGACGGGGAACACTGAAGCTTTCTTT.

There are many counts of this clonotype. The chain carries TRBV5-1 and TRBJ2-6; the D is unclear. The CDR3 is 16 amino acids. The V end was cut by 0 bases, the J end by 0 bases, with 7 bases between. Germline-derived CDR1 and CDR2 are SGHRS and YFSETQ. The CDR3 here is CASSLATSSGANVLTF. CDR3 coding DNA: TGCGCCAGCAGCTTGGCTACGAGCTCTGGGGCCAACGTCCTGACTTTC.

This clonotype occurred many times. The V and J genes are TRBV2 and TRBJ2-3; 7 bases map to TRBD1. Germline CDR1 and CDR2: SNHLY and FYNNEI. The CDR3 runs to 17 residues. The V and J ends lost 1 base and 2 bases, in that order; junction bases with no gene match: 9. DNA of the CDR3: TGTGCCAGCAGTGAAGGGACAGGCAGCCCAGACACAGATACGCAGTATTTT. Translating gives CASSEGTGSPDTDTQYF. Full variable domain (remainder filled in from reference TRBV2 and TRBJ2-3): EPEVTQTPSHQVTQMGQEVILRCVPISNHLYFYWYRQILGQKVEFLVSFYNNEISEKSEIFDDQFSVERPDGSNFTLKIRSTKLEDSAMYFCASSEGTGSPDTDTQYFGPGTRLTVL.

This clonotype has a count of ten or more. CDR3 nucleotide sequence: TGTGCCAGCAGTTACTCGAGTCCCCAATACAATGAGCAGTTCTTC. This sequence encodes CASSYSSPQYNEQFF. The rearrangement uses TRBV6-5 and TRBJ2-1; D gene ambiguous. The CDR3 runs to 15 residues. Germline values: CDR1 MNHEY, CDR2 SVGAGI. V lost 0 bases to trimming and J lost 4 bases, with 10 bases between them.

A few counts support this clonotype. CDR3 sequence: CASSWASGEELPDTQYF. As DNA, the CDR3 is TGCGCCAGCAGCTGGGCTTCAGGGGAGGAGCTCCCAGATACGCAGTATTTT. V usage is TRBV5-1 and J usage is TRBJ2-3, with D possibly being TRBD1 or TRBD2 (6 bases each). Trimming pared 3 bases from V and 4 bases from J, leaving 21 bases between. Germline V CDR1 and CDR2: SGHRS, YFSETQ. The CDR3 is made up of 17 amino acids.

The V call is TRBV7-2, the J call TRBJ2-5; maybe TRBD1 (6 bases). Between the trimmed V and J ends, which lost 10 bases and 4 bases, there was a span of 13 bases. Looked up from germline, CDR1 is SGHTA and CDR2 is FQGNSA. There are 12 residues in the CDR3. The CDR3 loop reads CATRDNGETQYF. The CDR3, as DNA: TGTGCCACACGGGACAACGGAGAGACCCAGTACTTC. Filled out from reference TRBV7-2 and TRBJ2-5, the complete variable domain reads GAGVSQSPSNKVTEKGKDVELRCDPISGHTALYWYRQSLGQGLEFLIYFQGNSAPDKSGLPSDRFSAERTGGSVSTLTIQRTQQEDSAVYLCATRDNGETQYFGPGTRLLVL.

This clonotype came up a few times. V gene TRBV20-1 combines with J gene TRBJ1-6; D perhaps matches TRBD1 (5 bases). Germline CDR1 and CDR2: DFQATT and SNEGSKA (reference sequence). V was cut by 4 bases and J by 1 base, with 8 bases left in between. The CDR3 extends over 14 amino acids. The chain's CDR3 is CSATGFSYNSPLHF. CDR3 nucleotide sequence: TGCAGTGCTACAGGGTTTTCCTATAATTCACCCCTCCACTTT.

This chain connects TRBV5-1 to TRBJ2-3; possibly TRBD2 for D (5 bases). The germline CDR1 and CDR2 sequences are SGHRS and YFSETQ. The CDR3 covers 13 residues. The germline V and J ends were trimmed by 3 bases and 7 bases, with 12 bases remaining between them. CDR3 protein: CASSSFTDYTQYF. The CDR3, as DNA: TGCGCCAGCAGCTCCTTCACGGACTATACGCAGTATTTT. Drawing the rest from reference TRBV5-1 and TRBJ2-3, the complete variable domain is KAGVTQTPRYLIKTRGQQVTLSCSPISGHRSVSWYQQTPGQGLQFLFEYFSETQRNKGNFPGRFSGRQFSNSRSEMNVSTLELGDSALYLCASSSFTDYTQYFGPGTRLTVL.